The TCR beta chain under discussion was sequenced for a study of T cells in Graves' hyperthyroidism and ophthalmopathy. Study-wide results and caveats: In simple terms, a model built on 13 V-J features told ophthalmopathy apart from stable hyperthyroidism.

Using RNA transcripts as the source, TCR beta CDR3 regions were amplified. First-round RT-PCR with HTBI primers amplified the TCR CDR3 region. TCRdb used MiXCR to reprocess the multiplex PCR reads, holding one entry per CDR3 protein. The sample carries around 500,000 distinct CDR3 sequences, around a fifth recorded once. This clonotype has just one count. Its antigen remains unidentified. The V gene end was trimmed by 3 bases and the J gene end by 3 bases; junction bases not matched to a gene: 1. This CDR3 comprises 15 residues. Germline CDR1 reads ENHRY; CDR2 reads SYGVKD. The chain is built from TRBV10-3 and TRBJ2-5, with 13 bases fitting TRBD2. The sequencing sample was made of blood. The sequence was collected from a woman between 65 and 79 years old with Graves' ophthalmopathy. The chain's CDR3 is CAISDGTSGEETQYF. For the CDR3, the DNA is TGTGCCATCAGTGACGGGACTAGCGGGGAAGAGACCCAGTACTTC.